One and the same sample provided the 23 T cell receptor beta chains below, sequenced in a study of CD8 T cells in ankylosing spondylitis. TCRdb re-called the 5' RACE reads with MiXCR, one entry per CDR3 protein. The sample has approximately 290,000 distinct CDR3 sequences; less than 25% are singletons. The source material was blood, either unsorted or a sorted T cell fraction (not recorded which). Receptors were obtained from a female donor with ankylosing spondylitis or in good health (not recorded which).

The CDR3 DNA sequence: TGCGCCAGCAGCCACTCGACCGGGGAGCTGTTTTTT. This codes for CASSHSTGELFF. This chain links TRBV4-3 with TRBJ2-2; D gene ambiguous. Germline assignment: CDR1 LGHNA and CDR2 YSLEER. The ends were cut back, 3 bases at V and 5 bases at J, with 4 bases in the middle. This CDR3 is 12 amino acids long.

The chain joins TRBV10-3 to TRBJ2-5; 10 bases are shared with TRBD2. V lost 7 bases and J lost 5; bases outside the gene matches: 7. The CDR3 spans 14 residues. In germline, CDR1 is ENHRY, CDR2 SYGVKD. CDR3 nucleotide sequence: TGTGCCATCAAACCTAGCGGGAGTCGGGAGACCCAGTACTTC. This sequence encodes CAIKPSGSRETQYF.

The rearrangement uses TRBV5-1 and TRBJ1-5; no clear D. CDR1 is SGHRS and CDR2 is YFSETQ in the germline V gene. CDR3 length: 16 amino acids. Trimming removed 1 base from V and 0 bases from J, with 11 bases in between. The CDR3 is CASSLTGRTSNQPQHF. For the CDR3, the DNA is TGCGCCAGCAGCTTGACCGGACGGACTAGCAATCAGCCCCAGCATTTT. Filled out from reference TRBV5-1 and TRBJ1-5, the complete variable domain reads KAGVTQTPRYLIKTRGQQVTLSCSPISGHRSVSWYQQTPGQGLQFLFEYFSETQRNKGNFPGRFSGRQFSNSRSEMNVSTLELGDSALYLCASSLTGRTSNQPQHFGDGTRLSIL.

This chain uses TRBV13 with TRBJ2-7; D may be TRBD2 (5 bases). Germline V gene sequence: CDR1 PRHDT, CDR2 FYEKMQ (reference sequence). The CDR3 spans 13 residues. Trimming shortened V by 3 bases and J by 2 bases, and 8 bases separated the two germline ends. The CDR3 reads CASSFGLTYEQYF. As DNA, the CDR3 is TGTGCCAGCAGCTTCGGACTTACCTACGAGCAGTACTTC.

This rearrangement joins TRBV5-1 to TRBJ2-3; 9 bases match TRBD2. With V trimmed by 7 bases and J by 2 bases, 5 bases remained unmatched. The CDR3 consists of 14 residues. Germline values: CDR1 SGHRS, CDR2 YFSETQ. CDR3 region: CASGLAGTTDTQYF. The CDR3, as DNA: TGCGCCAGCGGGCTAGCGGGGACCACAGATACGCAGTATTTT. Complete variable domain (other parts from reference TRBV5-1 and TRBJ2-3): KAGVTQTPRYLIKTRGQQVTLSCSPISGHRSVSWYQQTPGQGLQFLFEYFSETQRNKGNFPGRFSGRQFSNSRSEMNVSTLELGDSALYLCASGLAGTTDTQYFGPGTRLTVL.

The chain is built from TRBV6-1 and TRBJ2-2, with D tentatively TRBD1 or TRBD2 (6 bases each). Germline V lookup: CDR1 MNHNS, CDR2 SASEGT. The CDR3 is made up of 15 amino acids. V was pared by 8 bases and J by 4 bases, with 17 bases between. CDR3 DNA: TGTGCCAGCTCAGGAGGGGGGACGGTCACCGGGGAGCTGTTTTTT. This sequence encodes CASSGGGTVTGELFF.

V gene TRBV6-5 combines with J gene TRBJ1-2, with unresolved D. The germline V gene encodes CDR1 MNHEY and CDR2 SVGAGI. This CDR3 has 14 residues. Trimming cost V 0 bases and J 0 bases, with 5 bases left between them. The CDR3 is CASSYSASNYGYTF. The CDR3 DNA sequence: TGTGCCAGCAGTTACTCGGCTTCTAACTATGGCTACACCTTC.

The rearrangement joins TRBV6-1 to TRBJ2-3; 10 nucleotides align to TRBD1. This CDR3 is built from 15 residues. Germline CDR1 reads MNHNS; CDR2 reads SASEGT. V lost 7 bases, J lost 4 bases, and 8 bases stayed unmatched. The CDR3 coding sequence is TGTGCCAGCAACCTCCGGGACAGGGGCCCAGATACGCAGTATTTT. It codes for CASNLRDRGPDTQYF.

The CDR3 loop is CASMAGALNTEAFF. The CDR3 nucleotides read TGTGCCAGCATGGCAGGGGCGCTGAACACTGAAGCTTTCTTT. The gene calls are TRBV2 and TRBJ1-1; TRBD1 might be the D (6 bases). The CDR3 totals 14 residues. The V gene's germline CDR1 is SNHLY and CDR2 FYNNEI. The V gene lost 7 bases and the J gene lost 0 bases, with 12 bases spanning the gap.

In this sample, this clonotype turned up a few times. The chain uses TRBV29-1 and TRBJ2-7; TRBD1 agrees at 7 bases. The V gene end was trimmed by 5 bases and the J gene end by 6 bases; junction bases not matched to a gene: 10. CDR1 is SQVTM, CDR2 ANQGSEA, per germline. The CDR3 consists of 13 residues. DNA of the CDR3: TGCAGCGTTCTAGGGCAAGGGGGCGGCGAGCAGTACTTC. Protein product: CSVLGQGGGEQYF.

The chain combines TRBV20-1 with TRBJ2-1, with TRBD2 matching 7 bases. Germline assignment: CDR1 DFQATT and CDR2 SNEGSKA (reference sequence). The CDR3 consists of 22 residues. The V segment lost 1 base and the J segment 0 bases; nucleotides outside the gene matches: 24. CDR3 protein: CSARGATWASGPYPFSYNEQFF. As DNA, the CDR3 is TGCAGTGCTAGAGGCGCGACATGGGCTAGCGGACCCTATCCGTTCTCCTACAATGAGCAGTTCTTC.

The gene calls are TRBV18 and TRBJ2-1, with 10 bases lining up with TRBD2. Trimming at V came to 3 bases and at J to 9 bases, leaving 8 bases not matched to a gene. CDR3 length: 15 residues. CDR1 and CDR2 (germline): KGHSH, LQKENI. CDR3: CASSPKAGGPREQFF. CDR3 in DNA: TGTGCCAGCTCACCCAAAGCGGGAGGGCCTCGTGAGCAGTTCTTC.

A few counts support this clonotype. The chain has TRBV6-5 and TRBJ2-7, with D tentatively TRBD1 (6 bases). Germline V gene lookup returns CDR1 MNHEY and CDR2 SVGAGI. Trimming took 2 bases from V and 5 from J, leaving 19 bases between them. The length of the CDR3 is 16 residues. The CDR3 DNA is TGTGCCAGCAGTTACGGGGGCCAGGCCCTGAGGGACGAGCAGTACTTC. It yields the protein CASSYGGQALRDEQYF.

The chain has TRBV6-1 and TRBJ1-6; tentative D call: TRBD1 (6 bases). Germline V lookup: CDR1 MNHNS, CDR2 SASEGT. This CDR3 contains 13 residues. V was shortened by 6 bases and J by 3 bases, with 6 bases between the two germline ends. The CDR3 DNA sequence: TGTGCCAGCAGGACAGGCTATAATTCACCCCTCCACTTT. As protein: CASRTGYNSPLHF.

The J gene is TRBJ1-2, the V gene TRBV7-2; 7 bases are shared with TRBD1. The CDR3 consists of 15 residues. From germline, CDR1 is SGHTA and CDR2 FQGNSA. The V segment lost 3 bases and the J segment 4 bases; nucleotides outside the gene matches: 8. The CDR3 is CASSLSRGRVYGYTF. The CDR3 nucleotides read TGTGCCAGCAGCTTGTCAAGGGGGCGCGTCTATGGCTACACCTTC.

Only a few counts were recorded for this clonotype. One end of the junction varies from germline; a read error may be responsible. The V call is TRBV25-1, the J call TRBJ2-7; the D gene could be TRBD1 or TRBD2 (6 bases each). The CDR3 is 15 residues long. Germline CDR1 is MGHDK and CDR2 is SYGVNS. In DNA, the CDR3 is TGTGCCAGCAGCGAATCCGGGGGCTTCCTCTACGAGCAGTACTTC. Its translation: CASSESGGFLYEQYF.

This clonotype turned up a few times. The chain uses TRBV10-3 and TRBJ1-1, with 7 nucleotides matching TRBD1. This CDR3 is built from 16 residues. The junction had 9 bases not matched to a gene; V was cut back by 2 bases and J by 3 bases. The germline V gene has CDR1 ENHRY and CDR2 SYGVKD. This chain's CDR3 is CAISERPQGRDTEAFF. CDR3 nucleotide sequence: TGTGCCATCAGTGAGAGGCCACAGGGGAGGGACACTGAAGCTTTCTTT.

This clonotype was recorded only once. The chain recombines TRBV20-1 with TRBJ2-5, with D uncertain. The CDR3 runs 12 residues. Germline V gene lookup returns CDR1 DFQATT and CDR2 SNEGSKA (reference sequence). The CDR3 DNA sequence: TGCACCGCCCAAAAATCTAAAGAGACCCAGTACTTC. Protein product: CTAQKSKETQYF.

This clonotype was observed at least ten times. The chain has TRBV29-1 and TRBJ2-4; no firm D call. The CDR3 covers 12 residues. Trimming left V 2 bases short and J 9 bases short, with 11 bases between. Per germline, CDR1 SQVTM and CDR2 ANQGSEA. This CDR3 reads CSVERQSGIQYF. As DNA, the CDR3 is TGCAGCGTTGAACGGCAGTCGGGCATTCAGTACTTC.

V is TRBV6-2 or TRBV6-3 and J is TRBJ2-7, with 7 bases matching TRBD2. The CDR3 extends over 16 amino acids. Germline loops: CDR1 MNHEY, CDR2 SVGEGT. Trimming removed 2 bases from V and 3 bases from J; junction bases left unmatched: 10. In DNA form, the CDR3 reads TGTGCCAGCAGTTACGGTTCCCCGGGACTACTCTACGAGCAGTACTTC. It yields the protein CASSYGSPGLLYEQYF.

This chain links TRBV4-3 with TRBJ1-1; D is uncertain. Trimming shortened V by 0 bases and J by 3 bases, and 8 bases separated the two germline ends. The CDR3 contains 14 residues. CDR1 and CDR2 from the germline V gene are LGHNA and YSLEER. Here the CDR3 DNA reads TGCGCCAGCAGCCAAGACTTCCGGGACACTGAAGCTTTCTTT. Translation gives CASSQDFRDTEAFF.

A note on this clonotype: Compared with germline, one end of the junction differs, possibly owing to a read error. The gene calls are TRBV20-1 and TRBJ2-3, with D tentatively TRBD2 (6 bases). The CDR3 is made up of 16 amino acids. Germline assignment: CDR1 DFQATT and CDR2 SNEGSKA (reference sequence). This CDR3 is CSSRDLQVAGTDTQYF. DNA for the CDR3: TGCAGTTCTAGAGATCTCCAGGTAGCGGGCACAGATACGCAGTATTTT.

The chain uses TRBV5-1 and TRBJ2-5; D call uncertain. V dropped 0 bases and J dropped 3 bases, with 6 bases sitting between them. This CDR3 has 13 residues. Germline values: CDR1 SGHRS, CDR2 YFSETQ. Here the CDR3 DNA reads TGCGCCAGCAGCTTGGGGGGAAAAGAGACCCAGTACTTC. As protein: CASSLGGKETQYF.